A single sample gave rise to the 11 T cell receptor beta chains below, sequenced in a study of neurological immune-mediated disorders. One entry per CDR3 protein results from TCRdb running MiXCR on the 5' RACE reads. The sample yields around 69,000 distinct CDR3 sequences, around 3.1% seen once. Sequencing was done on a sample of PBMCs. The source is a man aged 40-55 years with multiple sclerosis.

This clonotype came up a few times. The J gene is TRBJ1-2, the V gene TRBV20-1; 10 bases are shared with TRBD1. The germline V gene encodes CDR1 DFQATT and CDR2 SNEGSKA (reference sequence). V lost 0 bases to trimming and J lost 7 bases; unmatched junction nucleotides: 8. CDR3 size: 15 residues. For the CDR3, the DNA is TGCAGTGCTAGAGATCGCAGACAGGGGGCGGGTGGCTACACCTTC. This gives the protein CSARDRRQGAGGYTF.

This clonotype showed up many times. V usage is TRBV6-5 and J usage is TRBJ2-7, with 11 bases that match TRBD2. This CDR3 comprises 16 residues. The J segment lost 7 bases and the V segment lost 2 bases, leaving 10 bases of the junction unmatched. Germline loops: CDR1 MNHEY, CDR2 SVGAGI. CDR3 bases: TGTGCCAGCAGTTACAGTGGTAGCGGGAGGGCCGAAGAGCAGTACTTC. Amino acids: CASSYSGSGRAEEQYF.

The table lists this clonotype with many counts. CDR3 protein: CASSLASSSYNEQFF. In DNA form, the CDR3 reads TGTGCCAGCAGCTTGGCTTCCTCCTCCTACAATGAGCAGTTCTTC. The chain is built from TRBV5-8 and TRBJ2-1; D is unclear. The V end was cut by 0 bases, the J end by 0 bases, with 7 bases between. This CDR3 contains 15 residues. In germline, CDR1 is SGHTS, CDR2 YDEGEE.

Comment on this clonotype: With a much larger clone just one base away, this may be a read error. This sequence joins TRBV27 and TRBJ1-5; 8 nucleotides match TRBD1. V shed 5 bases, J shed 6 bases, and the junction held 6 bases outside the gene matches. CDR1 MNHEY and CDR2 SMNVEV come from the germline V gene (reference sequence). There are 14 residues in the CDR3. CDR3 in DNA: TGTGCCAGCAGTCAGGACAGGGCGAGTCAGCCCCAGCATTTT. Its translation is CASSQDRASQPQHF.

This clonotype was seen repeatedly, ten times or more. One junction end does not reproduce the germline sequence, and a read error may be involved. The V and J genes are TRBV5-1 and TRBJ2-3, with D perhaps TRBD2 (5 bases). The CDR3 extends over 12 amino acids. CDR1 and CDR2 from the germline V gene are SGHRS and YFSETQ. CDR3 coding DNA: TGTGCCAGCAGCTTAGAGGGAGATACGCAGTATTTT. Protein sequence: CASSLEGDTQYF.

This clonotype was recorded at least ten times. V usage is TRBV9 and J usage is TRBJ2-1, with D unclear. This CDR3 has 12 residues. The germline CDR1 and CDR2 sequences are SGDLS and YYNGEE. The germline V and J ends were trimmed by 0 bases and 5 bases, with 3 bases remaining between them. For the CDR3, the DNA is TGTGCCAGCAGCGTAGGGGACAATGAGCAGTTCTTC. It translates to CASSVGDNEQFF.

This clonotype was seen ten or more times. This sequence joins TRBV5-1 and TRBJ2-3, with 9 bases identical to TRBD2. Germline V gene lookup returns CDR1 SGHRS and CDR2 YFSETQ. This CDR3 has 16 residues. V was pared by 1 base and J by 0 bases, with 3 bases of the junction left unmatched. CDR3 DNA sequence: TGCGCCAGCAGCTTGCTGCTAGCGGGGAGCACAGATACGCAGTATTTT. It is translated as CASSLLLAGSTDTQYF.

This clonotype was counted at least ten times. The genes are TRBV29-1 and TRBJ2-1; 11 bases match TRBD1. The germline V gene has CDR1 SQVTM and CDR2 ANQGSEA. This CDR3 region has 12 residues. The V gene end was trimmed by 7 bases and the J gene end by 8 bases; junction bases not matched to a gene: 4. DNA of the CDR3: TGCAGCGGGGGGACAGGGGGGTATGAGCAGTTCTTC. Its protein product is CSGGTGGYEQFF.

This rearrangement joins TRBV20-1 to TRBJ2-1, with TRBD2 identical over 8 bases. CDR3 size: 15 residues. CDR1 is DFQATT and CDR2 is SNEGSKA in the germline V gene (reference sequence). V was clipped by 5 bases and J by 8 bases; unmatched bases: 14. CDR3 loop: CSAFGTSPNWDEQFF. The DNA for the CDR3 is TGCAGTGCTTTCGGGACTAGTCCTAATTGGGATGAGCAGTTCTTC.

This clonotype has a count of ten or more. The V gene is TRBV20-1, the J gene TRBJ1-5, with 8 bases that match TRBD1. This CDR3 spans 17 amino acids. The germline V gene encodes CDR1 DFQATT and CDR2 SNEGSKA (reference sequence). Losses at the gene ends were 4 bases for V and 1 base for J; bases not matched to a gene: 12. CDR3 amino acids: CSAKARTGILSNQPQHF. In DNA form, the CDR3 reads TGCAGTGCTAAAGCCCGGACAGGGATTTTGAGCAATCAGCCCCAGCATTTT.

This clonotype was recorded at least ten times. This chain uses TRBV12-5 with TRBJ1-5, with D hard to call. The CDR3 runs to 15 residues. The germline V gene has CDR1 LGHNT and CDR2 FRNRAP. V was shortened by 4 bases and J by 5 bases, with 15 bases between the two germline ends. CDR3 residues: CASGWTLAGDQPQHF. CDR3 bases: TGTGCTAGTGGTTGGACTCTAGCTGGGGATCAGCCCCAGCATTTT.